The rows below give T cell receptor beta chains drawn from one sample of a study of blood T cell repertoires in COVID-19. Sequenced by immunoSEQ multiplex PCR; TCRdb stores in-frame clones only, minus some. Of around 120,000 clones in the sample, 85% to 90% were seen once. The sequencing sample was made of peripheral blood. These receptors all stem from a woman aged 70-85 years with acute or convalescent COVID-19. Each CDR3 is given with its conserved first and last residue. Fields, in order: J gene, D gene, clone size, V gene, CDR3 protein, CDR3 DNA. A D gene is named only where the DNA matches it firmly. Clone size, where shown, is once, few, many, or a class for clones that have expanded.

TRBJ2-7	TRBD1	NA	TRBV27	CASSRGQGPYEQYF	TGTGCCAGCAGTCGAGGACAGGGCCCCTACGAGCAGTACTTC
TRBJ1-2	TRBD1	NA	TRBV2	CASRGPGQGYGYTF	TGTGCCAGCAGGGGCCCAGGACAGGGGTACGGCTACACCTTC
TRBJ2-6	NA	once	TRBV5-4	CASSLGGFTGANVLTF	TGTGCCAGCAGCTTGGGAGGGTTCACTGGGGCCAACGTCCTGACTTTC
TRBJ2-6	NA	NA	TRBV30	CAWRVLSSGANVLTF	TGTGCCTGGAGAGTTCTCAGCTCTGGGGCCAACGTCCTGACTTTC
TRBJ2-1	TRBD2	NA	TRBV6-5	CASSYGLAAYNEQFF	TGTGCCAGCAGTTACGGTCTAGCGGCCTACAATGAGCAGTTCTTC
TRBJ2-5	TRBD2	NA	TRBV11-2	CASRPTSGAETQYF	TGTGCCAGCAGGCCGACTAGCGGGGCAGAGACCCAGTACTTC
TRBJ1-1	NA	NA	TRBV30	CACIAGKMNTEAFF	TGTGCCTGCATAGCCGGGAAGATGAACACTGAAGCTTTCTTT
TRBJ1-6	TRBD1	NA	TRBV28	CASSLVDRASPLHF	TGTGCCAGCAGTTTAGTGGACAGGGCCTCACCCCTCCACTTT
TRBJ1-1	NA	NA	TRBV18	CASSPPIDRWNTEAFF	TGTGCCAGCTCACCACCGATAGACAGGTGGAACACTGAAGCTTTCTTT
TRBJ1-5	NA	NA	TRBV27	CASSFRGHNQPQHF	TGTGCCAGCAGTTTTAGGGGCCATAATCAGCCCCAGCATTTT
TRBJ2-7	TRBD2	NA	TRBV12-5	CASGFGGARDEQYF	TGTGCTAGTGGTTTCGGGGGGGCCAGGGACGAGCAGTACTTC
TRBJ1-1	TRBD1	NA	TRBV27	CASSPGQGAPNTEAFF	TGTGCCAGCAGTCCGGGACAGGGGGCTCCGAACACTGAAGCTTTCTTT
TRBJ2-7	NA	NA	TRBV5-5	CASSFWRAKVYEQYF	TGTGCCAGCAGCTTCTGGAGGGCGAAAGTCTACGAGCAGTACTTC
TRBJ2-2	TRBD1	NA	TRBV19	CASSPGQANTGELFF	TGTGCCAGTAGTCCGGGACAGGCGAACACCGGGGAGCTGTTTTTT
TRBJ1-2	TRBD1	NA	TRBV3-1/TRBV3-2	CASSQAAGTGTAYGYTF	TGTGCCAGCAGCCAGGCCGCAGGAACCGGGACAGCCTATGGCTACACCTTC
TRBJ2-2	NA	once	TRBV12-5	CASGTAGNTGELFF	TGTGCTAGTGGTACCGCGGGGAACACCGGGGAGCTGTTTTTT
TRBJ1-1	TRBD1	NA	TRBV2	CASSVRSEGQGAEAFF	TGTGCCAGCAGTGTACGCAGCGAGGGGCAGGGGGCTGAAGCTTTCTTT
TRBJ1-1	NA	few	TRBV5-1	CASSLTANTEAFF	TGCGCCAGCAGCCTTACAGCGAACACTGAAGCTTTCTTT
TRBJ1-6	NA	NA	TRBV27	CASSAGAGGNSPLHF	TGTGCCAGCAGCGCGGGTGCGGGCGGGAATTCACCCCTCCACTTT
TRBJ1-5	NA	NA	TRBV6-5	CASSYSRAGFNQPQHF	TGTGCCAGCAGTTACTCTCGAGCGGGGTTCAATCAGCCCCAGCATTTT
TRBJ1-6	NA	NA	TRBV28	CASRSPMRLHF	TGTGCCAGTAGGAGCCCCATGAGGCTCCACTTT
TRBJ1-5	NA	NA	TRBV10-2	CATSPGGRQPQHF	TGCGCCACCTCCCCGGGGGGCCGACAGCCCCAGCATTTT
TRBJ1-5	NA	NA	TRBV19	CASSIRGNQPQHF	TGTGCCAGTAGTATAAGGGGGAATCAGCCCCAGCATTTT
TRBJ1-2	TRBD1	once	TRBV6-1	CASSEGTGGPYYGYTF	TGTGCCAGCAGTGAAGGGACAGGGGGCCCATACTATGGCTACACCTTC
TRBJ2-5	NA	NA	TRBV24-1	CATSDSEGPSWYQETQYF	TGTGCCACCAGTGATAGTGAGGGCCCCAGTTGGTACCAAGAGACCCAGTACTTC
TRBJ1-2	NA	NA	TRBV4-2	CASSQGDLITF	TGTGCCAGCAGCCAAGGGGACTTAATCACCTTC
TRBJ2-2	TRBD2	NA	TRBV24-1	CATGTSYTGELFF	TGTGCCACCGGGACTAGCTACACCGGGGAGCTGTTTTTT
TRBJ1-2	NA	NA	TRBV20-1	CSLGDGYTF	TGCAGCTTAGGGGATGGCTACACCTTC
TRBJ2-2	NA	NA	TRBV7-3	CASSPPGGENTGELFF	TGTGCCAGCAGCCCCCCTGGCGGGGAGAACACCGGGGAGCTGTTTTTT
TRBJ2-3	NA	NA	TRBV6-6	CASSYSTGHSTDTQYF	TGTGCCAGCAGTTACTCGACGGGACATAGCACAGATACGCAGTATTTT
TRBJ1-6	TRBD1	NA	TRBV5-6	CASSLERGRSPLHF	TGTGCCAGCAGCTTGGAGAGGGGGCGATCACCCCTCCACTTT
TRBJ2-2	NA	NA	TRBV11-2	CASSATTGSGELFF	TGTGCCAGCAGCGCGACTACAGGGTCCGGGGAGCTGTTTTTT
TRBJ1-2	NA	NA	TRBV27	CASSPATGGDYGYTF	TGTGCCAGCAGTCCCGCGACAGGAGGAGACTATGGCTACACCTTC
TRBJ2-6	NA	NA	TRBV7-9	CASSYDGVSTWAGANVLTF	TGTGCCAGCAGCTACGACGGGGTTTCCACCTGGGCTGGGGCCAACGTCCTGACTTTC
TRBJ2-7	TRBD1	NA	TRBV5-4	CASSRGQGTSYEQYF	TGTGCCAGCAGCCGGGGACAGGGGACCTCCTACGAGCAGTACTTC
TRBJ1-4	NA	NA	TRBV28	CASAQDSGRGLFF	TGTGCCAGCGCCCAGGATTCCGGGAGAGGACTGTTTTTT
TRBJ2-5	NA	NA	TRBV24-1	CATSEEQGARGTQYF	TGTGCCACCAGTGAGGAACAGGGCGCAAGAGGGACCCAGTACTTC
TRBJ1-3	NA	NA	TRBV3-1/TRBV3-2	CASSLLGDDGNTIYF	TGTGCCAGCAGTCTTCTAGGGGATGATGGAAACACCATATATTTT
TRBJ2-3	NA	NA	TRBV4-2	CASSQDISDTDTQYF	TGTGCCAGCAGCCAAGATATTAGTGACACAGATACGCAGTATTTT
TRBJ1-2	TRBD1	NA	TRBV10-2	CASSESNRGGGYTF	TGCGCCAGCAGTGAATCGAACAGGGGAGGTGGCTACACCTTC
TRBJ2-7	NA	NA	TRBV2	CASSGQTQGNEQYF	TGTGCCAGCAGTGGACAGACCCAAGGGAACGAGCAGTACTTC
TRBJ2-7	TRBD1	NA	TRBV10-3	CAISNDRDVNEQYF	TGTGCCATCAGTAACGACAGGGACGTCAACGAGCAGTACTTC
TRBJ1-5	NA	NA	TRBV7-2	CASSLVSDQPQHF	TGTGCCAGCAGCTTAGTGTCCGATCAGCCCCAGCATTTT
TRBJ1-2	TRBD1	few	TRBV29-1	CSVRDRAGYGYTF	TGCAGCGTTCGCGACAGGGCGGGCTATGGCTACACCTTC
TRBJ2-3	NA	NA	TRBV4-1	CASSQVFGTQYF	TGCGCCAGCAGCCAAGTGTTCGGTACGCAGTATTTT
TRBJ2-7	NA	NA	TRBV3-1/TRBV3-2	CASSLRTTYEQYF	TGTGCCAGCAGCCTCCGGACTACCTACGAGCAGTACTTC
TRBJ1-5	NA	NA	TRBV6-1	CASSEPFPQPQHF	TGTGCCAGCAGTGAACCCTTCCCTCAGCCCCAGCATTTT
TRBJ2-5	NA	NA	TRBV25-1	CASTLTEGGGGETQYF	TGTGCCAGCACCCTCACCGAGGGAGGGGGAGGAGAGACCCAGTACTTC
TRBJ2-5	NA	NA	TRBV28	CASRPQGSRETQYF	TGTGCCAGCAGGCCGCAAGGGAGTAGAGAGACCCAGTACTTC
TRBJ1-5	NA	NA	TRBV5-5	CASSLSPGPYSNQPQHF	TGTGCCAGCAGCTTGTCGCCAGGTCCGTATAGCAATCAGCCCCAGCATTTT
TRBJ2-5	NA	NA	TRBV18	CASSDEQGTQETQYF	TGTGCCAGCTCAGACGAACAGGGTACCCAAGAGACCCAGTACTTC
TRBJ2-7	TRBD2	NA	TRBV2	CATLAGGSYEQYF	TGTGCCACTTTAGCGGGGGGAAGCTACGAGCAGTACTTC